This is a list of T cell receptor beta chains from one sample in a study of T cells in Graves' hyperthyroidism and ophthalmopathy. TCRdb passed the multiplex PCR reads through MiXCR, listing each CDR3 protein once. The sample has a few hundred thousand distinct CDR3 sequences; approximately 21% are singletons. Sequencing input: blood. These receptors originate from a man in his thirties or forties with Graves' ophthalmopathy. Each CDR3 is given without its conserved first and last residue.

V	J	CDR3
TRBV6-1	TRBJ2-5	ASSEFVAGGYQETQY
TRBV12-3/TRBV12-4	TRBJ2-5	ASSLSGTTLQETQY
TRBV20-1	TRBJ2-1	SARDAVHSGREGSEQF
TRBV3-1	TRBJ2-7	ASSQSIYEQY
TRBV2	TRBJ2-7	ASSSPGVKQY
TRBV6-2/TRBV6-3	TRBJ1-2	ASRRSLFGYGYT
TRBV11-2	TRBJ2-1	ASRSNPTPRNWQGKGYNEQF
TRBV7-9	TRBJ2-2	ASSSGRGQAGELF
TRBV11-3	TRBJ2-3	ASSLSFSVDTQY
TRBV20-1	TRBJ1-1	SAMGQGLKTEAF
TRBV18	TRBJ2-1	ASSPAGGDQF
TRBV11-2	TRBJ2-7	ASSLVPGGYEQY
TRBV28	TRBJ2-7	ASRPGSGEQY
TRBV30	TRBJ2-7	AWRRGFGGPSYEQY
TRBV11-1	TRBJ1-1	ASSRELGNTEAF
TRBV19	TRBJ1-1	ATGTGFSEAF
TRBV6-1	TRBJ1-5	ACSSGQGNNQPQH
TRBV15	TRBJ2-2	ATSRADYHTGELF
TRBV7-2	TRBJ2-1	ASSLEGIAGVNEQF
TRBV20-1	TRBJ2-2	SARPSQFTGELF
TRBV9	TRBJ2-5	ASSVEGSETQY
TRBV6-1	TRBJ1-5	ASSRPSQPQH
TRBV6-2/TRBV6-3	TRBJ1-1	ASSSPQGRVAEAF
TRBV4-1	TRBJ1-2	ASSPGTQTYGYT
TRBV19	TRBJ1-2	ASSMGRDYGYT
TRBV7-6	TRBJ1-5	ASSFAGAGQPQH
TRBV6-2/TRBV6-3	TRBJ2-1	ASSLLAGGAYNEQF
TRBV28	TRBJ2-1	ASKEEGQGSYNEQF
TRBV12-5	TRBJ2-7	ASGPGQGSYEQY
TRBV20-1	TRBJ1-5	SAVRDRSNQPQH
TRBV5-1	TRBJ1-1	ASSVWTGSATEAF
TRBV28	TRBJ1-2	ASSLPPPAGGSLDGYT
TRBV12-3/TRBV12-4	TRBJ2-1	ASSLNGPNNEQF
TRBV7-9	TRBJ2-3	ASSPGGRATDTQY
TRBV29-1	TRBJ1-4	SVEWTELNEKLF
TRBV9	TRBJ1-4	ASSSRQGTNEKLF
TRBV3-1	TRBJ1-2	ASSQVTAYGYT
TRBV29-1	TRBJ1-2	SAREGGYT
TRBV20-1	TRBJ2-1	SASPGFSRF
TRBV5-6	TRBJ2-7	ASSLRAGLSYEQY
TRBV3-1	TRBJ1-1	ASSQDLGRVGTEAF
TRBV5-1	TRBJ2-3	ASSLRAGGPPSTDTQY
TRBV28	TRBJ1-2	ASSTPGGAFQGYT
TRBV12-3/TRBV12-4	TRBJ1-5	ASSGGSNQPQH
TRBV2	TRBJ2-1	ASSELVSGTSSYNEQF
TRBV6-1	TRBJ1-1	ASSYGGLIGSPEAF
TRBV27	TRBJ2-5	ASSRSGTQETQY